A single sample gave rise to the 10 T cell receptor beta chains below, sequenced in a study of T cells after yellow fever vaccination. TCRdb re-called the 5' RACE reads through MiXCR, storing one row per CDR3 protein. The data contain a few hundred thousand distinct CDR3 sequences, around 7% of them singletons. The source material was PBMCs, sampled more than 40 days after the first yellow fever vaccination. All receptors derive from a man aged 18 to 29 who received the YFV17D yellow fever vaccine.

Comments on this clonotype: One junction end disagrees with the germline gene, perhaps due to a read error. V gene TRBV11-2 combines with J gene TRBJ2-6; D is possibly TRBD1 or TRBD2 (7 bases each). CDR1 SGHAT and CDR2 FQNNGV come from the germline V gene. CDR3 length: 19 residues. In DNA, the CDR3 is TGTGCCAGCAGCTACGCACGCACAGGGGCATCTGGGGGGGCCAACGTCGTGACTTTC. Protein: CASSYARTGASGGANVVTF.

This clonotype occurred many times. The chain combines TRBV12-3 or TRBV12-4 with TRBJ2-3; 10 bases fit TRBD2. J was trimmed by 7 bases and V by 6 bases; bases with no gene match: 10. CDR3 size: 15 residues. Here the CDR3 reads CASSYRSGGQNTQYF. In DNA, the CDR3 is TGTGCCAGCAGCTATCGTAGCGGGGGGCAGAATACGCAGTATTTT.

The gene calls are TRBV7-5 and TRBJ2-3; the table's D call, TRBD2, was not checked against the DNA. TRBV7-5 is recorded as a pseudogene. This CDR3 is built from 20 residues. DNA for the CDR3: TGTTTCTCTGCCTCCTCCAAGCAGGTCCCCAGGGCACTAGGAACAGATACGCAGTATTTT. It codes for CFSASSKQVPRALGTDTQYF.

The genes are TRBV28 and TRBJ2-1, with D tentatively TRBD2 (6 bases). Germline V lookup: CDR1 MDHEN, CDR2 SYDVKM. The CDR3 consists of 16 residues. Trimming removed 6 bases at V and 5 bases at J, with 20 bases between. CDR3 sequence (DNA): TGTGCCAGCAGGGAGGGAGCAAGAACGATTAACAATGAGCAGTTCTTC. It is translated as CASREGARTINNEQFF.

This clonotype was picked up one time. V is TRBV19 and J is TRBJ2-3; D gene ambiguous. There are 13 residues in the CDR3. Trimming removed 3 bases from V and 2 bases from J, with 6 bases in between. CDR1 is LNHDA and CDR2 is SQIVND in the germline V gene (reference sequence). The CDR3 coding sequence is TGTGCCAGTAGTATGGTCCTCACAGATACGCAGTATTTT. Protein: CASSMVLTDTQYF.

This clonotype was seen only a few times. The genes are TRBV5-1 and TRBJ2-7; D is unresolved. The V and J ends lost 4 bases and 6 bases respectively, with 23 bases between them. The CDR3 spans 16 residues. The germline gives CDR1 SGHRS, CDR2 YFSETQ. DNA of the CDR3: TGCGCCAGCAGCGGTCTGTCGTGTTATAGGTCGGGCGAGCAGTACGTC. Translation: CASSGLSCYRSGEQYV.

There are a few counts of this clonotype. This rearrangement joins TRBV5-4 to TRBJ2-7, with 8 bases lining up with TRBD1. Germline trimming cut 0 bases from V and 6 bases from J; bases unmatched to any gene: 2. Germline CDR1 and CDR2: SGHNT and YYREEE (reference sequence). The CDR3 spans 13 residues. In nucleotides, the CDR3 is TGTGCCAGCAGCTTGGCAGGGGGCCGCGAGCAGTACTTC. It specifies CASSLAGGREQYF.

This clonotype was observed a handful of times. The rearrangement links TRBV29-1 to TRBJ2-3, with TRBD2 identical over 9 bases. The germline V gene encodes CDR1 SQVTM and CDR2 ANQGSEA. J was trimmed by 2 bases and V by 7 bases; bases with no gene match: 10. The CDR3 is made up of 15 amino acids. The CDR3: CSAVVAGASTDTQYF. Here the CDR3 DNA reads TGCAGCGCCGTTGTAGCGGGGGCGTCCACAGATACGCAGTATTTT.

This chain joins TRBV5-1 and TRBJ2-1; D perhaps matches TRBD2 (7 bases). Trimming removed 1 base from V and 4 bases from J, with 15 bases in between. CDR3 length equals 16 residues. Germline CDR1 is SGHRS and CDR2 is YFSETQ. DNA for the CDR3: TGCGCCAGCAGCTTGAATCGAGGGGGGGCTTACAATGAGCAGTTCTTC. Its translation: CASSLNRGGAYNEQFF.

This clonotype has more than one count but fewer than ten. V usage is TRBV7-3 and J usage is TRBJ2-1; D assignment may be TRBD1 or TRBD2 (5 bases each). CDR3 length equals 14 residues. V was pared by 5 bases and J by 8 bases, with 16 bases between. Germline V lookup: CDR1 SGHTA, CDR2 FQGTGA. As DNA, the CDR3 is TGTGCCAGCAGCATGTCGGGACGCCCCGATGAGCAGTTCTTC. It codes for CASSMSGRPDEQFF.